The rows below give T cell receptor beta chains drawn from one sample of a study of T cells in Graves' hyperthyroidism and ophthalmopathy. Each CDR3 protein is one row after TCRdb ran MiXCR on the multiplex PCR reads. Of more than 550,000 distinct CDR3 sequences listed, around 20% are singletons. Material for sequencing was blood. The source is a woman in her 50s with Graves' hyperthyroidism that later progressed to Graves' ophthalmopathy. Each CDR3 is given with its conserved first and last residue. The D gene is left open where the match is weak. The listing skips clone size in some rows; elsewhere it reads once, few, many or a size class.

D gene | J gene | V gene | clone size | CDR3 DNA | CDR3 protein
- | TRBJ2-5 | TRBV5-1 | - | TGCGCCAGCAGCGAGGGGATAGCGGCTGGGGAGACCCAGTACTTC | CASSEGIAAGETQYF
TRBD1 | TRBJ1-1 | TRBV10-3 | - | TGTGCCATCACGGCCAGGGGGCGCGGGGACACTGAAGCTTTCTTT | CAITARGRGDTEAFF
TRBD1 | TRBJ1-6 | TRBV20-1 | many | TGCAGTGCTGAATTGGGGGACAGGGGGCGATCACCCCTCCACTTT | CSAELGDRGRSPLHF
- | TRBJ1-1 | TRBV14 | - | TGTGCCAGCAGCCAATCCTTTTACACTGAAGCTTTCTTT | CASSQSFYTEAFF
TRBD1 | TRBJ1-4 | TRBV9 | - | TGTGCCAGCAGCCCCCGCAGCTACCAGGGGGCCGGTAATGAAAAACTGTTTTTT | CASSPRSYQGAGNEKLFF
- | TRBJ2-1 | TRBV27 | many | TGTGCCAGCAGTTTGGCACAGGGATCCTACAATGAGCAGTTCTTC | CASSLAQGSYNEQFF
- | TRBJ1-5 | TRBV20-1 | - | TGCAGTGCTAGAGATACAGGCAATCAGCCCCAGCATTTT | CSARDTGNQPQHF
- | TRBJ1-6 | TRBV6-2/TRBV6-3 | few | TGTGCCAGCAGCCGCGTCCTCGGGGCAGGGAATAATTCACCCCTCCACTTT | CASSRVLGAGNNSPLHF
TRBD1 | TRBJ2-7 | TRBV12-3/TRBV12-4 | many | TGTGCCAGCAGTCCCCCGACAGGGGGCTACGAGCAGTACTTC | CASSPPTGGYEQYF
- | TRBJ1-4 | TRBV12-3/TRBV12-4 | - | TGTGCCAGCAGCCCTCGAAGCCCAGAACTCGAAAAACTGTTTTTT | CASSPRSPELEKLFF
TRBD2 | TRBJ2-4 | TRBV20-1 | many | TGCAGTGCTAGAACTAGCGGGGGAGACATTCAGTACTTC | CSARTSGGDIQYF
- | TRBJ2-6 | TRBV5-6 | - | TGTGCCAGCAGCCGGGGACGGGGGAGCTCTGGGGCCAACGTCCTGACTTTC | CASSRGRGSSGANVLTF
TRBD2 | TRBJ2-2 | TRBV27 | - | TGTGCCGGCAGTTTACGGCGGGGGAGCACCGGGGAGCTGTTTTTT | CAGSLRRGSTGELFF
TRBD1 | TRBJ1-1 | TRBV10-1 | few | TGCGCCAGCAGACCGACCGGGACAGGGACCGCTGAAGCTTTCTTT | CASRPTGTGTAEAFF
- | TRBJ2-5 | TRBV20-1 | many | TGCAGTGCGAGGGAGCCCGGAGGAGAGACCCAGTACTTC | CSAREPGGETQYF
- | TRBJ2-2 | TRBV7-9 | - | TGTGCCAGCAGCTTAAACTCGGATGCGAACACCGGGGAGCTGTTTTTT | CASSLNSDANTGELFF
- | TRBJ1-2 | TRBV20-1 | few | TGCAGTGCTAGAGACCTGGGGGCCGACGGCTACACCTTC | CSARDLGADGYTF
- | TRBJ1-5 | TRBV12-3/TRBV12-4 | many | TGTGCCAGCAGTTTAGCGCCGGGGGGAAGCGAGCAGCCCCAGCATTTT | CASSLAPGGSEQPQHF
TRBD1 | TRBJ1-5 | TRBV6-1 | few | TGTGCCGGCAAAAAACGGGGGACAGGGGACAATCAGCCCCAGCATTTT | CAGKKRGTGDNQPQHF
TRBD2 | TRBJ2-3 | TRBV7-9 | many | TGTGCCAGCAGCCACGAGCCTAGCGGGGGAAGCACAGATACGCAGTATTTT | CASSHEPSGGSTDTQYF
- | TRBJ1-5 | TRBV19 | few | TGTGCCAGTATTTATAGACATCTTAGCAATCAGCCCCAGCATTTT | CASIYRHLSNQPQHF
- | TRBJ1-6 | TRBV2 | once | TGTGCCAGCGGGGGGACTGAACCCAATTCACCCCTCCACTTT | CASGGTEPNSPLHF
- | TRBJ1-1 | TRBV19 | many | TGTGCCAGTAGTACTAAAGCGGGCGAGAGGGCTGAAGCTTTCTTT | CASSTKAGERAEAFF
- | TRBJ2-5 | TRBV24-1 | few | TGTGCCACCAGCCCGGGGAGGACAGCACAAGAGACCCAGTACTTC | CATSPGRTAQETQYF
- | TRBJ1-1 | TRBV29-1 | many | TGCAGCGTTAAGACAGGGAACACTGAAGCTTTCTTT | CSVKTGNTEAFF
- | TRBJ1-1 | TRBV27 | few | TGTGCCAGCAGCCAAAGACAGCTGAACACTGAAGCTTTCTTT | CASSQRQLNTEAFF
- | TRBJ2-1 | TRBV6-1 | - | TGTGCCAGCAGTAAGGGGAGACTAGGAAATGAGCAGTTCTTC | CASSKGRLGNEQFF
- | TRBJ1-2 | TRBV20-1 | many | TGCAGTGTGGGAGCTAACTATGGCTACACCTTC | CSVGANYGYTF
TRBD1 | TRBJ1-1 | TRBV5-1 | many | TGCGCCAGCAGCCCCCGACAGGGACCTGGAGTCACTGAAGCTTTCTTT | CASSPRQGPGVTEAFF
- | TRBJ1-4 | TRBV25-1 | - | TGTGCCAGCAGTGAAGGGACACGGATAAGGGAAAAACTGTTTTTT | CASSEGTRIREKLFF
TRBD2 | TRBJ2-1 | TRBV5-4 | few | TGTGCCAGCAGCCGGGGGGGAGCACGGGGGAACTCCTACAATGAGCAGTTCTTC | CASSRGGARGNSYNEQFF